Listed here are 18 T cell receptor beta chains from one sample, sequenced in a study of vaccination effects on CD4 cells after COVID-19. Antigens of these TCRs are unknown. Sequenced by immunoSEQ multiplex PCR; TCRdb stores in-frame clones only, minus some. The table lists about 26,000 clones, 78% of them singletons, with 15% to 20% in the top ten. Before sequencing, viral peptide pools were used by the ViraFEST assay to expand antigen-specific CD4+ T cells. When around 9 days of culture had elapsed, CD4+ T cells were isolated. The person had PCR-confirmed SARS-CoV-2 infection between March and December 2020. The sample was CD4+ T cells from PBMCs cultured with HCoV-NL63 spike peptides, taken before COVID-19 vaccination. The receptors were sampled from a human donor who had a prior SARS-CoV-2 infection.

The rearrangement joins TRBV7-8 to TRBJ2-5, with unresolved D. Trimming removed 1 base at V and 2 bases at J, with 5 bases between. The germline V gene encodes CDR1 SGHVS and CDR2 FQNEAQ. There are 13 residues in the CDR3. For the CDR3, the DNA is TGTGCCAGCAGCTTAGGTCTGCAAGAGACCCAGTACTTC. It specifies CASSLGLQETQYF. Complete variable domain (other parts from reference TRBV7-8 and TRBJ2-5): GAGVSQSPRYKVAKRGQDVALRCDPISGHVSLFWYQQALGQGPEFLTYFQNEAQLDKSGLPSDRFFAERPEGSVSTLKIQRTQQEDSAVYLCASSLGLQETQYFGPGTRLLVL.

This clone was recorded a few times. The chain recombines TRBV5-4 with TRBJ1-2; D is undetermined. Trimming removed 10 bases from V and 2 bases from J, with 15 bases in between. The CDR3 has 13 residues. CDR1 and CDR2 (germline): SGHNT, YYREEE (reference sequence). In DNA form, the CDR3 reads TGTGCCGGATCAAAGAGGGCAAACTATGGCTACACCTTC. Residues: CAGSKRANYGYTF.

The chain carries TRBV30 and TRBJ1-6; possible D gene TRBD1, 6 bases. The CDR3 runs to 17 residues. V lost 0 bases and J 3 bases, leaving 15 bases between the germline ends. In germline, CDR1 is GTSNPN, CDR2 SVGIG (reference sequence). The CDR3 region is CAWSVSRGGDYNSPLHF. CDR3 bases: TGTGCCTGGAGTGTAAGTCGGGGGGGCGACTATAATTCACCCCTCCACTTT.

The table lists this clone with a count of one. This rearrangement joins TRBV7-9 to TRBJ2-2; D is tentatively TRBD1 or TRBD2 (5 bases each). Trimming took 5 bases from V and 0 from J, leaving 22 bases between them. Germline V gene lookup returns CDR1 SEHNR and CDR2 FQNEAQ (reference sequence). CDR3 length: 19 amino acids. The CDR3 sequence is CASSPRVSGRRPNTGELFF. In DNA, the CDR3 is TGTGCCAGCAGCCCTAGAGTCTCGGGGCGCAGACCGAACACCGGGGAGCTGTTTTTT.

V and J are TRBV19 and TRBJ1-3; D remains unclear. The CDR3 spans 12 residues. Germline V gene data show CDR1 as LNHDA and CDR2 as SQIVND (reference sequence). The V gene lost 6 bases and the J gene lost 0 bases, with 3 bases spanning the gap. CDR3 coding DNA: TGTGCCAGTAGGGTCTCTGGAAACACCATATATTTT. As protein: CASRVSGNTIYF.

The chain couples TRBV5-1 to TRBJ2-1; 9 bases line up with TRBD1. Looked up from germline, CDR1 is SGHRS and CDR2 is YFSETQ. CDR3 length: 13 residues. The V gene end was trimmed by 4 bases and the J gene end by 10 bases; junction bases not matched to a gene: 6. The CDR3 DNA follows: TGCGCCAGCAGCACCGGGACAGGGTTCGAGCAGTTCTTC. Translation gives CASSTGTGFEQFF.

This clone was seen a handful of times. The CDR3 protein is CASSLLATDTQYF. As DNA, the CDR3 is TGTGCCAGCAGTTTATTAGCCACAGATACGCAGTATTTT. The chain combines TRBV28 with TRBJ2-3; D is uncertain. Germline V gene lookup returns CDR1 MDHEN and CDR2 SYDVKM. Trimming stripped 1 base from V and 2 bases from J, with 4 bases between. This CDR3 is 13 amino acids long.

The chain combines TRBV5-1 with TRBJ1-3; tentative D call: TRBD1 (5 bases). The length of the CDR3 is 16 residues. Germline CDR1 reads SGHRS; CDR2 reads YFSETQ. V was pared by 0 bases and J by 3 bases, with 13 bases between. The chain's CDR3 is CASSLGPGTVGNTIYF. CDR3 DNA sequence: TGCGCCAGCAGCTTGGGGCCCGGGACGGTTGGAAACACCATATATTTT.

This chain uses TRBV11-2 with TRBJ2-2; tentative D call: TRBD2 (5 bases). V was clipped by 4 bases and J by 6 bases, with 18 bases between them. The V gene's germline CDR1 is SGHAT and CDR2 FQNNGV. There are 16 residues in the CDR3. The CDR3 coding sequence is TGTGCCAGCAGCTCCTTAAGCGGATCGAGAGCCGGGGAGCTGTTTTTT. It is translated as CASSSLSGSRAGELFF.

The rearrangement links TRBV7-6 to TRBJ1-1, with D perhaps matching TRBD1 (5 bases). Trimming stripped 2 bases from V and 1 base from J, with 14 bases between. CDR3 length equals 16 residues. CDR1 is SGHVS and CDR2 is FNYEAQ in the germline V gene. The CDR3 nucleotides are TGTGCCAGCAGCTTATGGCCCCGGGGCCCGAACACTGAAGCTTTCTTT. Translating gives CASSLWPRGPNTEAFF. Supplemented by reference TRBV7-6 and TRBJ1-1, the full variable domain reads GAGVSQSPRYKVTKRGQDVALRCDPISGHVSLYWYRQALGQGPEFLTYFNYEAQQDKSGLPNDRFSAERPEGSISTLTIQRTEQRDSAMYRCASSLWPRGPNTEAFFGQGTRLTVV.

In DNA form, the CDR3 reads TGCGCCAGCAGCATTAGCCCTAGCACAGATACGCAGTATTTT. Its translation: CASSISPSTDTQYF. The chain combines TRBV5-1 with TRBJ2-3; D remains unclear. V was pared by 4 bases and J by 0 bases, with 9 bases between. The CDR3 spans 14 residues. Per the germline V gene, CDR1 is SGHRS and CDR2 is YFSETQ.

The CDR3: CASSFAGVDTQYF. CDR3 sequence (DNA): TGTGCCAGCAGCTTTGCGGGGGTAGATACGCAGTATTTT. The V call is TRBV7-2, the J call TRBJ2-3; 7 nucleotides match TRBD2. J lost 5 bases, V lost 3 bases, and 2 bases had no gene match. This CDR3 comprises 13 residues. From germline, CDR1 is SGHTA and CDR2 FQGNSA.

V is TRBV12-1 and J is TRBJ2-3. TRBV12-1 is shown as a pseudogene. This CDR3 spans 15 amino acids. The CDR3 region is CASSTHQGGADTQYF. CDR3 nucleotides: TGTGCCAGCAGCACCCATCAGGGGGGGGCAGATACGCAGTATTTT.

The table lists this clone with a count of one. The V and J genes are TRBV4-3 and TRBJ2-7; possible D gene TRBD2, 5 bases. Germline CDR1 LGHNA, CDR2 YSLEER. The CDR3 totals 14 residues. Between the trimmed V and J ends, which lost 1 base and 2 bases, there was a span of 9 bases. CDR3 DNA: TGCGCCAGCAGCCAAGTACTAGGAACCTACGAGCAGTACTTC. Amino acids: CASSQVLGTYEQYF.

V is TRBV19 and J is TRBJ2-5, with D maybe TRBD1 (5 bases). The V end was cut by 6 bases, the J end by 1 base, with 27 bases between. CDR1 LNHDA and CDR2 SQIVND come from the germline V gene (reference sequence). The CDR3 is made up of 19 amino acids. The CDR3 region has the DNA TGTGCCAGTAGCCACGGCTTTCTAACAGGCACCGTAATCCAAGAGACCCAGTACTTC. Protein: CASSHGFLTGTVIQETQYF. The full variable domain, its missing parts supplied by reference TRBV19 and TRBJ2-5, is DGGITQSPKYLFRKEGQNVTLSCEQNLNHDAMYWYRQDPGQGLRLIYYSQIVNDFQKGDIAEGYSVSREKKESFPLTVTSAQKNPTAFYLCASSHGFLTGTVIQETQYFGPGTRLLVL.

CDR3 DNA: TGTGCCAGTGCCGCGCGGCAGGGGACTGAAGCTTTCTTT. Translated, it gives CASAARQGTEAFF. The J gene is TRBJ1-1, the V gene TRBV6-4; D may be TRBD1 (6 bases). The CDR3 extends over 13 amino acids. Trimming pared 9 bases from V and 5 bases from J, leaving 16 bases between. Germline CDR1 reads MRHNA; CDR2 reads SNTAGT.

V is TRBV28 and J is TRBJ2-7; D gene unclear. Trimming removed 6 bases at V and 4 bases at J, with 10 bases between. CDR3 length: 12 amino acids. Per the germline V gene, CDR1 is MDHEN and CDR2 is SYDVKM. The CDR3 nucleotides are TGTGCCAGCAGCCTCACCGGGTACGAGCAGTACTTC. This codes for CASSLTGYEQYF.

This rearrangement joins TRBV20-1 to TRBJ1-6; D is undetermined. In germline, CDR1 is DFQATT, CDR2 SNEGSKA (reference sequence). The V gene lost 3 bases and the J gene lost 0 bases, with 15 bases spanning the gap. The CDR3 runs 17 residues. The CDR3 DNA is TGCAGTGCTAGTCGCTTTCCGGTGAGCTCCTATAATTCACCCCTCCACTTT. Encoded protein: CSASRFPVSSYNSPLHF.